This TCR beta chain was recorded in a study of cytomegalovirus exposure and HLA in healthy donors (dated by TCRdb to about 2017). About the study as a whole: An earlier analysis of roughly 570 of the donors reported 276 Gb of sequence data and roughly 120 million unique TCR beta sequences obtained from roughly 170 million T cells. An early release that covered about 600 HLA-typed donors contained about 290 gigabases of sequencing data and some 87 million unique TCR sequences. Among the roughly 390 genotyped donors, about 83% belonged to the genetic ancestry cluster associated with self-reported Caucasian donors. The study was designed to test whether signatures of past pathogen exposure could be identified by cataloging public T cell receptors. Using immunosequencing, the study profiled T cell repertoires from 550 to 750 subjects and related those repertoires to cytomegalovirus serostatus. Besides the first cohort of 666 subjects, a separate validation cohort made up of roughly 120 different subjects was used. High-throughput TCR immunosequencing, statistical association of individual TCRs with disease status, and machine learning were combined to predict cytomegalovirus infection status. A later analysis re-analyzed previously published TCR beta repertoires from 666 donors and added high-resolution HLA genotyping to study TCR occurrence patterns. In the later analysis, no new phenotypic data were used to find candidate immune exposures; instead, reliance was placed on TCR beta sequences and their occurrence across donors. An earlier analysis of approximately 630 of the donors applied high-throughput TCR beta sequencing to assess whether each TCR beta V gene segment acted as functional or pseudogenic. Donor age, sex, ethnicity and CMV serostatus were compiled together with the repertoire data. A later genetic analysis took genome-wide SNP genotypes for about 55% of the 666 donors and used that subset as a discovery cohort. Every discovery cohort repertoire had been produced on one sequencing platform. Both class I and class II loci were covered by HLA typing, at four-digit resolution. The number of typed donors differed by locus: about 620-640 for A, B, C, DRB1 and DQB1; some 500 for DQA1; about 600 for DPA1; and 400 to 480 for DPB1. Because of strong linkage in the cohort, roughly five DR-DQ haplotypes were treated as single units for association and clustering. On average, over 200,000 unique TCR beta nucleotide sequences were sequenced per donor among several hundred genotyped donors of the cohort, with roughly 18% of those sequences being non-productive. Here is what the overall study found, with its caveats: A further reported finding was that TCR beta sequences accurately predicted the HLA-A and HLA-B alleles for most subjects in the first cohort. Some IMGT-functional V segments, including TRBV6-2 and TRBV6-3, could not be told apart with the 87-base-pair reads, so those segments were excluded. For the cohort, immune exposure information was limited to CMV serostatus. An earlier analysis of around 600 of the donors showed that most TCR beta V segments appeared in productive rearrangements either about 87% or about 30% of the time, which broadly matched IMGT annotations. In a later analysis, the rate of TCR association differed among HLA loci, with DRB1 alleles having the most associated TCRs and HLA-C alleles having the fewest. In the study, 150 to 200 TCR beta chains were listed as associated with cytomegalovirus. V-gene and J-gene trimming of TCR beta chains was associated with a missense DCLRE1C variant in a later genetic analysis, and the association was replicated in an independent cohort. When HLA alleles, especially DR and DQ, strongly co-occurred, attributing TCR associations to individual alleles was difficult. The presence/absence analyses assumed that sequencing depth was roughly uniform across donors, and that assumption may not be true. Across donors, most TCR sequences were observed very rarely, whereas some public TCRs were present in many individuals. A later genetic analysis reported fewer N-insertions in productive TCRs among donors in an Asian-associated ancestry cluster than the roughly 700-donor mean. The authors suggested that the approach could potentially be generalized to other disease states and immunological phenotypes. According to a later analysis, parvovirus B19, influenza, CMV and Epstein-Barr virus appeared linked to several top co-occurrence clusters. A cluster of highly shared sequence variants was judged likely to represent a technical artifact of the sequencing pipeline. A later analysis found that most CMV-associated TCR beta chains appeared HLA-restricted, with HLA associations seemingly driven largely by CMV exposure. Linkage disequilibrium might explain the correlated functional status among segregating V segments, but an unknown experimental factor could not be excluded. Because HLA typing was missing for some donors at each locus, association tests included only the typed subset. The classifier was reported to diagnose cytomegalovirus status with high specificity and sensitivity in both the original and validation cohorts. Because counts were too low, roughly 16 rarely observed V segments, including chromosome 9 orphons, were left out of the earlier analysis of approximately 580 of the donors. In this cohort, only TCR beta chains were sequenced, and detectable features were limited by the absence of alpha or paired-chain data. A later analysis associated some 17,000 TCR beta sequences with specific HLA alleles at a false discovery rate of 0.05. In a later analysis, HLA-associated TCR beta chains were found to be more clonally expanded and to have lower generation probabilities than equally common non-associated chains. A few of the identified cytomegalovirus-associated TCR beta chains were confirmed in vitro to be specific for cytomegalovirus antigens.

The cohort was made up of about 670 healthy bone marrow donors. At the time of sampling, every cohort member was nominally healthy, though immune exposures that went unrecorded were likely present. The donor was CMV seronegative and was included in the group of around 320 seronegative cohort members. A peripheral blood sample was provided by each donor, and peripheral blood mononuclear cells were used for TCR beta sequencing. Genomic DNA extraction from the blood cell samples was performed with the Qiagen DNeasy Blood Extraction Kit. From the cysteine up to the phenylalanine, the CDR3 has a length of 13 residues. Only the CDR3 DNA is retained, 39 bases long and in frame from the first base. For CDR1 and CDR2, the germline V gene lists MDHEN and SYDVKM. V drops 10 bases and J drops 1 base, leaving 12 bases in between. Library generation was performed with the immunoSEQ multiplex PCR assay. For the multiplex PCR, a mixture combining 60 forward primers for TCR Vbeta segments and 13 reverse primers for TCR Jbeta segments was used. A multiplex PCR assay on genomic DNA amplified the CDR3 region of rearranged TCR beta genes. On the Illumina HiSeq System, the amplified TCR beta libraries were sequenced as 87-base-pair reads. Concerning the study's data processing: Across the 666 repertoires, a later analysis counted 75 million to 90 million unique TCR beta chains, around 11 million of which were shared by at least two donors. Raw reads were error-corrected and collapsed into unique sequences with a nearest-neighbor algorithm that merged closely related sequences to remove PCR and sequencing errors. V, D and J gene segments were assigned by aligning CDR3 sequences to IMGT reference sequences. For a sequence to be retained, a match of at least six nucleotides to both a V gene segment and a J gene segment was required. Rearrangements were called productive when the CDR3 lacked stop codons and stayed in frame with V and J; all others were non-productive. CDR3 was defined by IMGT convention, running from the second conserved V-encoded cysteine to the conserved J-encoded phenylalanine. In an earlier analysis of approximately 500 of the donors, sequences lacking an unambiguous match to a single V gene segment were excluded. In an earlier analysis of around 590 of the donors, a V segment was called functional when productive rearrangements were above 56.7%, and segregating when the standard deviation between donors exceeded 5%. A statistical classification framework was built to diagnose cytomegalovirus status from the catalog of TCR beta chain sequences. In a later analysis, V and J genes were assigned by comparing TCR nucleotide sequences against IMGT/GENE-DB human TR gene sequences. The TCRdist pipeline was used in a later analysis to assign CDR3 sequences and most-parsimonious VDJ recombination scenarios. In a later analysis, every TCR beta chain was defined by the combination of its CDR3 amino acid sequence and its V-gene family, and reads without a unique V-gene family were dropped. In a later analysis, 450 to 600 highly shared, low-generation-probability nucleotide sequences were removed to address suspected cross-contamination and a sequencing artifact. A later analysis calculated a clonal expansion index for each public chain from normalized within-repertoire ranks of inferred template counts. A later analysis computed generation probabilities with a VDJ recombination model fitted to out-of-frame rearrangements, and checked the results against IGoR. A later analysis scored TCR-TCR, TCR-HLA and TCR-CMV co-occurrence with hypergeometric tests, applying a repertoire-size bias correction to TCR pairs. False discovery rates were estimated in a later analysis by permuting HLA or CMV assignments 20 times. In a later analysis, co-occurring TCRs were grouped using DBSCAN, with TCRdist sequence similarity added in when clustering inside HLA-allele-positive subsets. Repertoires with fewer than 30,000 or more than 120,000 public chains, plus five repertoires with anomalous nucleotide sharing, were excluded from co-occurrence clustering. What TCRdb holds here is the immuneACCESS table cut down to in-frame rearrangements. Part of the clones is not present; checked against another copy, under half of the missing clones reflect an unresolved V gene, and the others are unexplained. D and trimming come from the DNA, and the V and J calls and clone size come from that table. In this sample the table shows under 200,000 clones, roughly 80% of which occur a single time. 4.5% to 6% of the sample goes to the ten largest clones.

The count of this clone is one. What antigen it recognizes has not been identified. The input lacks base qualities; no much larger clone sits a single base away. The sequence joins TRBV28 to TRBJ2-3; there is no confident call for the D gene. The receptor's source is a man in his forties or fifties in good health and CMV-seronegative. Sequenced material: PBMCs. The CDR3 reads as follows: CATSKSGTDTQYF. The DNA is TGTGCCACTAGTAAGTCTGGCACAGATACGCAGTATTTT.